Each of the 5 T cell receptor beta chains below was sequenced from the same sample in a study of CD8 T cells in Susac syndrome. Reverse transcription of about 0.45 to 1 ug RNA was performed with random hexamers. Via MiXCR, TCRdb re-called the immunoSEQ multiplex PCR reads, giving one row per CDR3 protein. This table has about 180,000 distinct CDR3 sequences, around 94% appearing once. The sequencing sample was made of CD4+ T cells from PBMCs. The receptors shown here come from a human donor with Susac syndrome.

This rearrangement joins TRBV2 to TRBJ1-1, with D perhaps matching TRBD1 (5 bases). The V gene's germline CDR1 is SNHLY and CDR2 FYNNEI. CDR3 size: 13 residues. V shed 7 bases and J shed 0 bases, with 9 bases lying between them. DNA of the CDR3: TGTGCCAGCAAGGTACAGGTGAACACTGAAGCTTTCTTT. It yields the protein CASKVQVNTEAFF.

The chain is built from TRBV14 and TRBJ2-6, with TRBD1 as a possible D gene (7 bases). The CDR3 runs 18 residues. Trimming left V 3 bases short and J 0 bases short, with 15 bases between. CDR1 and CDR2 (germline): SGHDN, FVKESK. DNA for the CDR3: TGTGCCAGCAGCCATCTTAGACAGGGACTCTCTGGGGCCAACGTCCTGACTTTC. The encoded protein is CASSHLRQGLSGANVLTF. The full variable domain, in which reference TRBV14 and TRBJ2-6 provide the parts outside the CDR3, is EAGVTQFPSHSVIEKGQTVTLRCDPISGHDNLYWYRRVMGKEIKFLLHFVKESKQDESGMPNNRFLAERTGGTYSTLKVQPAELEDSGVYFCASSHLRQGLSGANVLTFGAGSRLTVL.

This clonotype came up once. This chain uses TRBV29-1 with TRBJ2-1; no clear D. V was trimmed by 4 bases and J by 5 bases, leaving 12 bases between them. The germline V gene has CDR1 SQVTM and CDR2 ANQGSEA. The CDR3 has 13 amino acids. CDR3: CSVVRLPHNEQFF. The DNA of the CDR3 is TGCAGCGTTGTGAGGCTGCCCCACAATGAGCAGTTCTTC.

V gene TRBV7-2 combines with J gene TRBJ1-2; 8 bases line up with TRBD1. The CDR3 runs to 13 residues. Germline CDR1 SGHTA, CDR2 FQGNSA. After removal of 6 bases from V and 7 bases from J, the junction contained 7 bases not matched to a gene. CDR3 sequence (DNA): TGTGCCAGCAGTCCGACAGGGGCCGGTGGCTACACCTTC. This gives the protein CASSPTGAGGYTF.

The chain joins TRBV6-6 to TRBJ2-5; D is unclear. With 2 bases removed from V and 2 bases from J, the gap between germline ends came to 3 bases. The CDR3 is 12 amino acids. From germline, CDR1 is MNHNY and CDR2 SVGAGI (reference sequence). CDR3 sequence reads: CASSYPQETQYF. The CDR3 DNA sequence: TGTGCCAGCAGTTACCCTCAAGAGACCCAGTACTTC.